This T cell receptor beta chain derives from a study of cytomegalovirus exposure and HLA in healthy donors. Overall study results and limits: For TCR beta chains, V- and J-gene trimming was later linked to a missense DCLRE1C variant. Evidence from a later analysis indicated that most CMV-associated TCR beta chains looked HLA-restricted. In a later analysis, 15,000 to 20,000 TCR beta sequences were associated with HLA alleles at 0.05 false discovery rate.

Use of 60 Vbeta and 13 Jbeta primers characterized the PCR. Generated by immunoSEQ multiplex PCR, the TCRdb table keeps only in-frame clones and is missing some. Of roughly 140,000 clones in the sample, around 78% were seen once. The germline CDR1 and CDR2 sequences are SQVTM and ANQGSEA. V dropped 5 bases and J dropped 2 bases, with 10 bases sitting between them. The CDR3 runs 12 residues. With respect to this clone: Its target is not known.

Likely unrecorded immune exposures existed in these nominally healthy donors. Sequencing used PBMCs. This chain connects TRBV29-1 to TRBJ2-7; maybe TRBD2 (5 bases). This TCR was recovered from a woman aged 18-30 years in good health and CMV-seropositive. The CDR3 loop reads CSVNTRAYEQYF. CDR3 DNA: TGCAGCGTTAACACTAGGGCCTACGAGCAGTACTTC.